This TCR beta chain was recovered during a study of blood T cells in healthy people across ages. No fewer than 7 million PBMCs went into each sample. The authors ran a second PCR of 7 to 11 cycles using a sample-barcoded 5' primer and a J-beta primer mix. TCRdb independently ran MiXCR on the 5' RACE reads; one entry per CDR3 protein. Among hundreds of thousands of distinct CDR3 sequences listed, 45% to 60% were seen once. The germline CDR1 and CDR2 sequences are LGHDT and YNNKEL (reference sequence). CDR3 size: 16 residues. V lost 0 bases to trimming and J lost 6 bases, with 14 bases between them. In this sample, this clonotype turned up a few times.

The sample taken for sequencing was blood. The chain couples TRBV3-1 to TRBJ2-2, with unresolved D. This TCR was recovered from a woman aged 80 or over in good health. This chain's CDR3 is CASSQDSYRHPGELFF. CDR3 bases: TGTGCCAGCAGCCAAGATAGTTACCGGCACCCCGGGGAGCTGTTTTTT. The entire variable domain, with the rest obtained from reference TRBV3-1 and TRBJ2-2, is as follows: DTAVSQTPKYLVTQMGNDKSIKCEQNLGHDTMYWYKQDSKKFLKIMFSYNNKELIINETVPNRFSPKSPDKAHLNLHINSLELGDSAVYFCASSQDSYRHPGELFFGEGSRLTVL.